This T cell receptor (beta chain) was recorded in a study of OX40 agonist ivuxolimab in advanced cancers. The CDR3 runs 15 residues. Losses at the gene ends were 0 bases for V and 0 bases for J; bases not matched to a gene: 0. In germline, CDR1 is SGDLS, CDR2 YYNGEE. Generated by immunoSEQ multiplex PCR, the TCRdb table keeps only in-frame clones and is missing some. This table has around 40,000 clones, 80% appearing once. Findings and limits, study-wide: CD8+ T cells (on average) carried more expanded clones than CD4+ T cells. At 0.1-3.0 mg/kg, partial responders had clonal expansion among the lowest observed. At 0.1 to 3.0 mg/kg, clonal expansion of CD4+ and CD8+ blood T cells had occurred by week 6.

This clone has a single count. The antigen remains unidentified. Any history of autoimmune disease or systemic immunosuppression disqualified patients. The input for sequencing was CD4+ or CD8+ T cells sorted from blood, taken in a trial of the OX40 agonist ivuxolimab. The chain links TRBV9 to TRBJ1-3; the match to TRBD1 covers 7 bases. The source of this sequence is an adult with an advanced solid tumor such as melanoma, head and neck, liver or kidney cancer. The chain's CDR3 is CASSVGQGSGNTIYF. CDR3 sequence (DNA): TGTGCCAGCAGCGTAGGACAGGGCTCTGGAAACACCATATATTTT. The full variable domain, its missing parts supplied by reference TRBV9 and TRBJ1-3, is DSGVTQTPKHLITATGQRVTLRCSPRSGDLSVYWYQQSLDQGLQFLIQYYNGEERAKGNILERFSAQQFPDLHSELNLSSLELGDSALYFCASSVGQGSGNTIYFGEGSWLTVV.